The clone carrying this TCR beta chain was counted many times. Its target is not known. This sample was included in a study of T-cell memory formation after mild COVID-19. Study findings and constraints: Later expanders leaned CD4+, whereas clones that contracted between day 15 and 85 were balanced CD4/CD8. Pre-infection memory held some responding clones, suggesting pre-existing cross-reactive T cells responded.

The CDR3 has 13 residues. V was shortened by 6 bases and J by 7 bases, with 13 bases between the two germline ends. Employing constant-segment primers, 5'RACE generated TCR alpha and TCR beta cDNA libraries bearing sample barcodes and UMIs. MiXCR, run by TCRdb on the 5' RACE reads, gives a single entry per CDR3 protein. The sample lists roughly 350,000 distinct CDR3 sequences; around 27% were seen once. V is TRBV12-3 or TRBV12-4 and J is TRBJ2-1; either TRBD1 or TRBD2 may fit D (7 bases each). The TCR comes from an adult woman who had mild COVID-19 (a few samples of this study predate the infection). Cell type and time point are not known. The sequenced sample consisted of PBMCs or a T cell subset sorted from them (not recorded which). CDR3 nucleotides: TGTGCCAGCAGCTCAGGGGGGGGGAATGAGCAGTTCTTC. Encoded protein: CASSSGGGNEQFF.